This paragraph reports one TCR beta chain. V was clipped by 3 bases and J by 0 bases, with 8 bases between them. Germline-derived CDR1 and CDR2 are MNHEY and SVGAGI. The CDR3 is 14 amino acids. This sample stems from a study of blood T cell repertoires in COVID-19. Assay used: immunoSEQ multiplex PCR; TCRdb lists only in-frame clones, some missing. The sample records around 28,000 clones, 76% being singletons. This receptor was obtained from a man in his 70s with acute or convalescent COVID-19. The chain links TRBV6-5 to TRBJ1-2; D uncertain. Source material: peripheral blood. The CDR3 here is CASSYGQANYGYTF. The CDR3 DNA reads TGTGCCAGCAGTTATGGGCAGGCTAACTATGGCTACACCTTC.